This T cell receptor beta chain originates from a study of T cell changes during pregnancy in multiple sclerosis. Libraries were prepared by immunoSEQ multiplex PCR; TCRdb keeps only in-frame clonotypes and omits some of them. Of more than 10,000 clones in the sample, about 91% are singletons; the top ten hold roughly 8.2%. Concerning this clone itself: Germline and junction disagree at one end, which may indicate a read error.

CDR3 size: 14 residues. Germline CDR1 reads MDHEN; CDR2 reads SYDVKM. The sequenced sample was CD8+ T cells from peripheral blood mononuclear cells, obtained in the second trimester of pregnancy. The receptor's source is a female donor in good health, enrolled as a control in a pregnancy study. The chain links TRBV28 to TRBJ1-3, with TRBD1 as a possible D gene (6 bases). The CDR3, as DNA: TGTGCCAGCACGGAGGCGGGGGCTGGTAACACCATATATTTT. This sequence encodes CASTEAGAGNTIYF.